Sequencing of this TCR beta chain was carried out in a study of T cells in Graves' hyperthyroidism and ophthalmopathy. This clonotype was counted ten times or more. Germline V gene sequence: CDR1 DFQATT, CDR2 SNEGSKA (reference sequence). The CDR3 consists of 12 residues. The V end lost 5 bases, the J end lost 1 base, and 7 bases lay between the germline ends. Using RNA transcripts as the source, TCR beta CDR3 regions were amplified. During a first-round RT-PCR of the TCR CDR3, the HTBI primer set was used. In TCRdb, the multiplex PCR reads were re-called with MiXCR into one record per CDR3 protein. The repertoire has about 600,000 distinct CDR3 sequences, 15% to 20% of them found once; the top ten carry less than 3.5%.

What was sequenced was blood. V usage is TRBV20-1 and J usage is TRBJ2-3; D is uncertain. The origin of this receptor is a woman in her thirties or forties with Graves' ophthalmopathy. CDR3 bases: TGCAGTGCTGCCATGGGCACAGATACGCAGTATTTT. This gives the protein CSAAMGTDTQYF.